Listed below are T cell receptor beta chains from one sample, sequenced in a study of spatial heterogeneity in lung cancer. TCRdb called the 5' RACE reads again in MiXCR, with one record for every CDR3 protein. The profile shows about 18,000 distinct CDR3 sequences, roughly 6.5% of them singletons. Sequenced material: lung tumor tissue, taken at surgery. These receptors all come from a female donor with early-stage non-small cell lung cancer. Each CDR3 is given with its conserved first and last residue. Each record gives: J gene, V gene, clone size, D gene, CDR3 protein, CDR3 DNA. A D gene is named only where the DNA matches it firmly. A row's size may be missing; if present it is once, few, many or a size class.

>TRBJ1-1|TRBV28|.|.
CASSLVGMNTEAFF
TGTGCCAGCAGTTTGGTCGGTATGAACACTGAAGCTTTCTTT
>TRBJ1-2|TRBV29-1|many|.
CSVEDRGGGYTF
TGCAGCGTTGAAGACAGGGGAGGAGGCTACACCTTC
>TRBJ2-1|TRBV20-1|many|.
CSAWARGEQFF
TGCAGTGCCTGGGCCCGGGGTGAGCAGTTCTTC
>TRBJ1-6|TRBV12-3/TRBV12-4|many|.
CASRGDGDNSPLHF
TGTGCCAGCAGGGGAGATGGCGATAATTCACCCCTCCACTTT
>TRBJ1-5|TRBV28|many|.
CASSLSRGGNQPQHF
TGTGCCAGCAGTCTCTCTAGGGGCGGCAATCAGCCCCAGCATTTT
>TRBJ1-2|TRBV7-9|many|TRBD1
CASSLVELRDRDGYGYTF
TGTGCCAGCAGCTTAGTCGAACTCCGGGACAGGGACGGCTATGGCTACACCTTC
>TRBJ1-2|TRBV28|many|.
CASSFRLTVGGYTF
TGTGCCAGCAGTTTCCGACTGACTGTAGGAGGCTACACCTTC
>TRBJ1-3|TRBV18|many|.
CASSPTSSGNTIYF
TGTGCCAGCTCACCAACGAGCTCTGGAAACACCATATATTTT
>TRBJ1-6|TRBV27|many|TRBD1
CATKPGTGDSPLHF
TGTGCCACTAAACCCGGGACAGGGGATTCACCCCTCCACTTT
>TRBJ2-7|TRBV6-2/TRBV6-3|large|.
CASSYTYEQYF
TGTGCCAGCAGTTACACCTACGAGCAGTACTTC
>TRBJ2-1|TRBV7-2|many|TRBD2
CASSKGLAGSNEQFF
TGTGCCAGCAGCAAGGGACTAGCGGGTTCCAATGAGCAGTTCTTC
>TRBJ2-7|TRBV6-5|many|TRBD1
CASSYSARDRRSYEQYF
TGTGCCAGCAGTTACTCGGCCCGGGACAGACGCTCCTACGAGCAGTACTTC
>TRBJ2-5|TRBV24-1|many|.
CATSRGRGSQETQYF
TGTGCCACCAGCCGGGGGCGCGGGAGCCAAGAGACCCAGTACTTC
>TRBJ1-2|TRBV28|many|TRBD1
CASRAGQGGRGYTF
TGTGCCAGCAGGGCAGGACAGGGAGGACGCGGCTACACCTTC
>TRBJ1-1|TRBV6-5|once|.
CASSSFQGRAFF
TGTGCCAGCAGTTCTTTCCAGGGGAGGGCTTTCTTT
>TRBJ1-4|TRBV6-5|.|.
CASSYSTREGEKLFF
TGTGCCAGCAGTTACTCGACCAGGGAAGGTGAAAAACTGTTTTTT
>TRBJ2-2|TRBV12-3/TRBV12-4|medium-sized|.
CASSWRDRGELFF
TGTGCCAGCAGTTGGCGGGACCGTGGGGAGCTGTTTTTT
>TRBJ2-7|TRBV5-1|medium-sized|.
CASSLNDGFYEQYF
TGCGCCAGCAGCTTGAACGACGGATTCTACGAGCAGTACTTC
>TRBJ2-6|TRBV20-1|.|.
CSARAARGSGANVLTF
TGCAGTGCTAGAGCCGCAAGAGGCTCTGGGGCCAACGTCCTGACTTTC
>TRBJ2-3|TRBV11-2|many|TRBD2
CASSLTSGPSRDTQYF
TGTGCCAGCAGTCTGACTAGCGGACCTTCGAGGGATACGCAGTATTTT
>TRBJ2-6|TRBV6-5|many|TRBD2
CASSYAKGLAGGRGANVLTF
TGTGCCAGCAGTTACGCCAAGGGGCTAGCGGGAGGGCGTGGGGCCAACGTCCTGACTTTC
>TRBJ1-2|TRBV20-1|many|.
CSPFDPRPSYGYTF
TGCAGTCCCTTTGACCCGCGCCCCAGCTATGGCTACACCTTC
>TRBJ1-1|TRBV20-1|many|TRBD1
CSARARGQFGTEAFF
TGCAGTGCTAGAGCCCGGGGACAGTTTGGGACTGAAGCTTTCTTT
>TRBJ2-2|TRBV19|many|.
CASSTPEGGSGELFF
TGTGCCAGTAGTACCCCGGAGGGGGGTTCCGGGGAGCTGTTTTTT
>TRBJ1-2|TRBV5-6|few|.
CASSLGQSYGYTF
TGTGCCAGCAGCTTGGGCCAAAGTTACGGCTACACCTTC
>TRBJ2-3|TRBV18|medium-sized|.
CASSWGSGTDTQYF
TGTGCCAGCTCGTGGGGGAGTGGCACAGATACGCAGTATTTT
>TRBJ2-2|TRBV5-4|many|TRBD1
CASSLVQGVAGELFF
TGTGCCAGCAGCTTGGTCCAGGGGGTTGCCGGGGAGCTGTTTTTT
>TRBJ2-2|TRBV7-7|many|.
CASSLSSLNTGELFF
TGTGCTAGCAGCTTAAGCAGTCTGAACACCGGGGAGCTGTTTTTT
>TRBJ2-6|TRBV4-1|.|.
CASSQAGFGANVLTF
TGCGCCAGCAGCCAAGCAGGGTTCGGGGCCAACGTCCTGACTTTC
>TRBJ2-7|TRBV6-5|.|TRBD2
CASSGLASKSYEQYF
TGTGCCAGCAGCGGACTAGCTTCTAAGTCCTACGAGCAGTACTTC
>TRBJ1-4|TRBV7-9|many|TRBD1
CASSLSGGSAEKLFF
TGTGCCAGCAGCCTCTCAGGGGGTTCGGCTGAAAAACTGTTTTTT
>TRBJ2-1|TRBV9|.|TRBD2
CASSVEPSGYNEQFF
TGTGCCAGCAGCGTAGAACCTAGCGGGTACAATGAGCAGTTCTTC
>TRBJ1-1|TRBV18|many|.
CASGAANTEAFF
TGTGCCAGTGGGGCGGCGAACACTGAAGCTTTCTTT
>TRBJ1-1|TRBV4-3|medium-sized|TRBD1
CASSQDEGTGVSEAFF
TGCGCCAGCAGCCAAGACGAGGGGACAGGGGTGAGTGAAGCTTTCTTT
>TRBJ1-4|TRBV7-9|many|TRBD1
CASSLGQGGSGSEKLFF
TGTGCCAGCAGCCTCGGACAGGGGGGAAGTGGTAGTGAAAAACTGTTTTTT
>TRBJ2-1|TRBV10-2|few|TRBD2
CASSGGSGRTGSASSYNEQFF
TGCGCCAGCAGTGGGGGAAGCGGGAGAACGGGCAGCGCAAGCTCCTACAATGAGCAGTTCTTC
>TRBJ2-2|TRBV6-1|many|.
CASSRSGELFF
TGTGCCAGCAGTCGAAGCGGGGAGCTGTTTTTT
>TRBJ2-3|TRBV18|many|.
CASSPVPQGGSDTQYF
TGTGCCAGCTCACCCGTCCCCCAGGGAGGTTCAGATACGCAGTATTTT
>TRBJ2-1|TRBV28|.|TRBD1
CASSSVSGGPFNEQFF
TGTGCCAGCAGTAGTGTATCAGGGGGCCCCTTCAATGAGCAGTTCTTC
>TRBJ1-2|TRBV6-2/TRBV6-3|medium-sized|.
CASTHPRDTYGYTF
TGTGCCAGCACCCACCCCCGGGACACCTATGGCTACACCTTC
>TRBJ2-2|TRBV20-1|.|TRBD2
CSPRGLAEAGELFF
TGCAGTCCTAGAGGACTAGCGGAAGCCGGGGAGCTGTTTTTT
>TRBJ1-5|TRBV28|medium-sized|.
CASRTVSNQPQHF
TGTGCCAGCAGGACAGTTAGCAATCAGCCCCAGCATTTT
>TRBJ2-7|TRBV7-9|many|.
CASSFSSRDYEQYF
TGTGCCAGCAGCTTCAGTAGCAGGGACTACGAGCAGTACTTC
>TRBJ1-1|TRBV7-2|many|.
CASRFMGGNTEAFF
TGTGCCAGCAGGTTTATGGGAGGTAACACTGAAGCTTTCTTT
>TRBJ1-3|TRBV28|many|.
CASSVWSFSGNTIYF
TGTGCCAGCAGCGTGTGGTCTTTCTCTGGAAACACCATATATTTT
>TRBJ2-7|TRBV20-1|many|TRBD1
CSAIGGQAAFYEQYF
TGCAGTGCTATAGGAGGACAGGCGGCCTTCTACGAGCAGTACTTC